These T cell receptor beta chains were read from a single sample in a study of shared clonotypes between healthy human individuals. Sequencing was performed with immunoSEQ multiplex PCR; in TCRdb, only in-frame clones are kept and a portion is missing. Of about 700,000 clones in the sample, 90% to 95% were seen once. Specimen: naive CD8+ T cells sorted from blood. All receptors derive from a man aged 25-45 years in good health. Each CDR3 is given with its conserved first and last residue. The D gene is left open where the match is weak. Size tells how often a clone was seen (once, few, many) or the class of an expanded clone, and some rows leave it out.

clone_size: .; j_call: TRBJ2-5; v_call: TRBV9; d_call: TRBD2; cdr3_nt: TGTGCCAGCAGCGTATGGGATAGCGGGGGGTCAGAGACCCAGTACTTC; cdr3_aa: CASSVWDSGGSETQYF
clone_size: .; j_call: TRBJ2-3; v_call: TRBV5-4; d_call: .; cdr3_nt: TGTGCCAGCAGCTCACTTCGGGATACAGAAGTCAGTGCTACGCAGTATTTT; cdr3_aa: CASSSLRDTEVSATQYF
clone_size: .; j_call: TRBJ2-3; v_call: TRBV9; d_call: .; cdr3_nt: TGTGCCAGCAGCGTTTCGGGGGCCGCAGATACGCAGTATTTT; cdr3_aa: CASSVSGAADTQYF
clone_size: .; j_call: TRBJ2-7; v_call: TRBV10-2; d_call: .; cdr3_nt: TGCGCCAGCAGCCGACCTGCCGACGAGCAGTACTTC; cdr3_aa: CASSRPADEQYF
clone_size: .; j_call: TRBJ2-5; v_call: TRBV12-5; d_call: .; cdr3_nt: TGTGCTAGTGGTTTGGGGGGGCTTCAAGAGACCCAGTACTTC; cdr3_aa: CASGLGGLQETQYF
clone_size: .; j_call: TRBJ1-1; v_call: TRBV27; d_call: .; cdr3_nt: TGTGCCAGCAGTGTTACGGAGGGCACTGAAGCTTTCTTT; cdr3_aa: CASSVTEGTEAFF
clone_size: .; j_call: TRBJ2-3; v_call: TRBV7-8; d_call: TRBD2; cdr3_nt: TGTGCCAGCAGCTTAGGGGGGACTAACACAGATACGCAGTATTTT; cdr3_aa: CASSLGGTNTDTQYF
clone_size: .; j_call: TRBJ2-1; v_call: TRBV14; d_call: .; cdr3_nt: TGTGCCAGCAGCCCTGTCTCCTACAATGAGCAGTTCTTC; cdr3_aa: CASSPVSYNEQFF
clone_size: few; j_call: TRBJ2-5; v_call: TRBV27; d_call: .; cdr3_nt: TGTGCCAGCAGTTTAGGAGGGGCAGCGTACGAGACCCAGTACTTC; cdr3_aa: CASSLGGAAYETQYF
clone_size: .; j_call: TRBJ2-1; v_call: TRBV6-1; d_call: .; cdr3_nt: TGTGCCAGCAGTGACCCCCAGAGACTAGTTAAAAATGAGCAGTTCTTC; cdr3_aa: CASSDPQRLVKNEQFF
clone_size: .; j_call: TRBJ2-5; v_call: TRBV28; d_call: .; cdr3_nt: TGTGCCAGCAGCGACGGAGGGGTGGAGACCCAGTACTTC; cdr3_aa: CASSDGGVETQYF
clone_size: .; j_call: TRBJ1-1; v_call: TRBV29-1; d_call: .; cdr3_nt: TGCAGCGTTGAGTTGGCAGGGAAGAACACTGAAGCTTTCTTT; cdr3_aa: CSVELAGKNTEAFF
clone_size: .; j_call: TRBJ2-1; v_call: TRBV28; d_call: .; cdr3_nt: TGTGCCAGCAGCCTTTACGCGGGCAGCTCCTACAATGAGCAGTTCTTC; cdr3_aa: CASSLYAGSSYNEQFF
clone_size: .; j_call: TRBJ2-3; v_call: TRBV4-1; d_call: .; cdr3_nt: TGCGCCAGCAGCCAAGGGGGGCGGGATACGCAGTATTTT; cdr3_aa: CASSQGGRDTQYF
clone_size: .; j_call: TRBJ2-2; v_call: TRBV4-1; d_call: TRBD2; cdr3_nt: TGCGCCAGCAGCTCGGGACTATCCGGGGAGCTGTTTTTT; cdr3_aa: CASSSGLSGELFF
clone_size: .; j_call: TRBJ2-1; v_call: TRBV7-9; d_call: .; cdr3_nt: TGTGCCAGCAGCAAACCGAACTCGCGGGTAGACAATGAGCAGTTCTTC; cdr3_aa: CASSKPNSRVDNEQFF
clone_size: .; j_call: TRBJ2-7; v_call: TRBV4-1; d_call: .; cdr3_nt: TGCGCCAGCAGCCAGGCCGGACTCTCCTACGAGCAGTACTTC; cdr3_aa: CASSQAGLSYEQYF
clone_size: .; j_call: TRBJ2-1; v_call: TRBV30; d_call: TRBD2; cdr3_nt: TGTGCCTGGAGTTTTTCCTCGGGACTAGCGGGCAATGAGCAGTTCTTC; cdr3_aa: CAWSFSSGLAGNEQFF
clone_size: .; j_call: TRBJ2-1; v_call: TRBV10-3; d_call: .; cdr3_nt: TGTGCCCCTTCACGAACACGGGAGCCTGGTGGGAATGAGCAGTTCTTC; cdr3_aa: CAPSRTREPGGNEQFF
clone_size: .; j_call: TRBJ2-1; v_call: TRBV7-9; d_call: .; cdr3_nt: TGTGCCAGCAGCTTAGATAAGGGGATCAATGAGCAGTTCTTC; cdr3_aa: CASSLDKGINEQFF
clone_size: once; j_call: TRBJ1-1; v_call: TRBV27; d_call: .; cdr3_nt: TGTGCCAGCAGTGGGGGGGTTTGGACTGAAGCTTTCTTT; cdr3_aa: CASSGGVWTEAFF
clone_size: .; j_call: TRBJ2-7; v_call: TRBV7-9; d_call: TRBD1; cdr3_nt: TGTGCCAGCAGCTCAACTGGACAGGGAAGGTCCTACGAGCAGTACTTC; cdr3_aa: CASSSTGQGRSYEQYF
clone_size: .; j_call: TRBJ2-7; v_call: TRBV19; d_call: .; cdr3_nt: TGTGCCAGTAGTATTGGCCCGCAACAGGGACTTGCCTACGAGCAGTACTTC; cdr3_aa: CASSIGPQQGLAYEQYF
clone_size: .; j_call: TRBJ2-5; v_call: TRBV6-1; d_call: TRBD2; cdr3_nt: TGTGCCAGCAGTAGGTATAGCGGGGACCAAGAGACCCAGTACTTC; cdr3_aa: CASSRYSGDQETQYF
clone_size: .; j_call: TRBJ1-5; v_call: TRBV28; d_call: .; cdr3_nt: TGTGCCAGCAGTAAACCAGGGGCTAATCAGCCCCAGCATTTT; cdr3_aa: CASSKPGANQPQHF
clone_size: .; j_call: TRBJ2-1; v_call: TRBV2; d_call: TRBD2; cdr3_nt: TGTGCCAGCCTCTTGCGGGAGGGCCCCTACAATGAGCAGTTCTTC; cdr3_aa: CASLLREGPYNEQFF
clone_size: .; j_call: TRBJ1-4; v_call: TRBV9; d_call: .; cdr3_nt: TGTGCCAGCAGCGTAGAGACAGCCGAAAAACTGTTTTTT; cdr3_aa: CASSVETAEKLFF
clone_size: .; j_call: TRBJ2-7; v_call: TRBV10-3; d_call: .; cdr3_nt: TGTGCCATCAGTGAGTCGACCGTGGGCCGCTCCTACGAGCAGTACTTC; cdr3_aa: CAISESTVGRSYEQYF
clone_size: .; j_call: TRBJ2-1; v_call: TRBV28; d_call: .; cdr3_nt: TGTGCCAGCATTCAGGGAAAAGACAATGAGCAGTTCTTC; cdr3_aa: CASIQGKDNEQFF
clone_size: .; j_call: TRBJ2-1; v_call: TRBV19; d_call: TRBD2; cdr3_nt: TGTGCCAGTAGTATCCCCCCTAGCGGGAAAAACAATGAGCAGTTCTTC; cdr3_aa: CASSIPPSGKNNEQFF
clone_size: .; j_call: TRBJ2-1; v_call: TRBV11-2; d_call: .; cdr3_nt: TGTGCCAGCAGCCAAGATCCAGAGTGGATGCAGTTCTTC; cdr3_aa: CASSQDPEWMQFF
clone_size: .; j_call: TRBJ2-2; v_call: TRBV10-2; d_call: TRBD1; cdr3_nt: TGCGCCAGCAGTGCCATACCCGGGGGACAGGGGAACACCGGGGAGCTGTTTTTT; cdr3_aa: CASSAIPGGQGNTGELFF
clone_size: .; j_call: TRBJ1-5; v_call: TRBV6-4; d_call: .; cdr3_nt: TGTGCCAGCAGTGACTCCGCCGGGCGACATAGCAATCAGCCCCAGCATTTT; cdr3_aa: CASSDSAGRHSNQPQHF
clone_size: .; j_call: TRBJ1-2; v_call: TRBV5-6; d_call: .; cdr3_nt: TGTGCCAGCAGCTTGGGACAGGACTATGGCTACACCTTC; cdr3_aa: CASSLGQDYGYTF
clone_size: .; j_call: TRBJ2-7; v_call: TRBV10-3; d_call: .; cdr3_nt: TGTGCCACCAGGGTGGGCTACGAGCAGTACTTC; cdr3_aa: CATRVGYEQYF
clone_size: .; j_call: TRBJ1-2; v_call: TRBV10-3; d_call: .; cdr3_nt: TGTGCCATCAGTGAGGGGGGTTTCCACCGGGGCTATGGCTACACCTTC; cdr3_aa: CAISEGGFHRGYGYTF
clone_size: .; j_call: TRBJ2-1; v_call: TRBV5-1; d_call: TRBD1; cdr3_nt: TGCGCCAGCAGCACCGGACAGGGGGGCCTCTACAATGAGCAGTTCTTC; cdr3_aa: CASSTGQGGLYNEQFF
clone_size: .; j_call: TRBJ2-5; v_call: TRBV7-9; d_call: TRBD2; cdr3_nt: TGTGCCAGCAGCTCGATACTAGCGGGGCTCCAAGAGACCCAGTACTTC; cdr3_aa: CASSSILAGLQETQYF
clone_size: .; j_call: TRBJ2-7; v_call: TRBV5-4; d_call: TRBD2; cdr3_nt: TGTGCCAGCAGCTTGTGGGGTCATGGGTTTGCGGGAGCTTTCGAGCAGTACTTC; cdr3_aa: CASSLWGHGFAGAFEQYF
clone_size: .; j_call: TRBJ2-7; v_call: TRBV28; d_call: TRBD2; cdr3_nt: TGTGCCAGCAGACTTGAGCGGGAGTCCCTTTACGAGCAGTACTTC; cdr3_aa: CASRLERESLYEQYF
clone_size: .; j_call: TRBJ2-1; v_call: TRBV11-2; d_call: .; cdr3_nt: TGTGCCAGCAGCTTAGCCAGGGGTTCCTACAATGAGCAGTTCTTC; cdr3_aa: CASSLARGSYNEQFF
clone_size: .; j_call: TRBJ1-4; v_call: TRBV13; d_call: .; cdr3_nt: TGTGCCAGCTGCAGTGCAACTAATGAAAAACTGTTTTTT; cdr3_aa: CASCSATNEKLFF
clone_size: .; j_call: TRBJ1-2; v_call: TRBV2; d_call: .; cdr3_nt: TGTGCCGTGCAGGGAGGGCCCAACTATGGCTACACCTTC; cdr3_aa: CAVQGGPNYGYTF
clone_size: .; j_call: TRBJ1-2; v_call: TRBV5-5; d_call: TRBD1; cdr3_nt: TGTGCCAGCAGCAAAGGACAGGGAAACTATGGCTACACCTTC; cdr3_aa: CASSKGQGNYGYTF
clone_size: .; j_call: TRBJ2-7; v_call: TRBV4-3; d_call: .; cdr3_nt: TGCGCCAGCAGCCACGCGAGAGGAGGGTACTTC; cdr3_aa: CASSHARGGYF
clone_size: few; j_call: TRBJ2-1; v_call: TRBV6-1; d_call: .; cdr3_nt: TGTGCCAGCAGTGAACTGACAGACAATGAGCAGTTCTTC; cdr3_aa: CASSELTDNEQFF
clone_size: .; j_call: TRBJ2-1; v_call: TRBV11-2; d_call: TRBD1; cdr3_nt: TGTGCCAGCAGCCGGGACAGGGCGGGTTACAATGAGCAGTTCTTC; cdr3_aa: CASSRDRAGYNEQFF
clone_size: few; j_call: TRBJ2-7; v_call: TRBV28; d_call: TRBD1; cdr3_nt: TGTGCCAGCAGTTTACTCTCCGGGACAGGGGCCTACGAGCAGTACTTC; cdr3_aa: CASSLLSGTGAYEQYF
clone_size: .; j_call: TRBJ2-1; v_call: TRBV15; d_call: .; cdr3_nt: TGTGCCACCAGCAGACACAGAGGCAGCTCCTACAATGAGCAGTTCTTC; cdr3_aa: CATSRHRGSSYNEQFF
clone_size: once; j_call: TRBJ2-1; v_call: TRBV19; d_call: TRBD1; cdr3_nt: TGTGCCAGTAGTATAGTATCCGGGACAGGGTCAAATGAGCAGTTCTTC; cdr3_aa: CASSIVSGTGSNEQFF
clone_size: .; j_call: TRBJ2-1; v_call: TRBV4-1; d_call: TRBD2; cdr3_nt: TGCGCCAGCAGCTCCCGGGATAGCGGGAGTATGAATGAGCAGTTCTTC; cdr3_aa: CASSSRDSGSMNEQFF
clone_size: .; j_call: TRBJ2-6; v_call: TRBV6-5; d_call: .; cdr3_nt: TGTGCCAGCAGTGCCCATAACTCTGGGGCCAACGTCCTGACTTTC; cdr3_aa: CASSAHNSGANVLTF
clone_size: .; j_call: TRBJ2-7; v_call: TRBV29-1; d_call: .; cdr3_nt: TGCAGCGTTGAAGCCCCGAGGGCGGAGACCTACGAGCAGTACTTC; cdr3_aa: CSVEAPRAETYEQYF
clone_size: .; j_call: TRBJ1-5; v_call: TRBV5-1; d_call: TRBD1; cdr3_nt: TGCGCCAGCAGCTTGGCAGGGGGCGGAAGCAATCAGCCCCAGCATTTT; cdr3_aa: CASSLAGGGSNQPQHF